These 9 T cell receptor beta chains were sequenced from one sample in a study of blood T cell repertoires in COVID-19. TCRdb's copy holds only in-frame clones and misses some; the assay was immunoSEQ multiplex PCR. The data hold about 62,000 clones, with 75% to 90% observed a single time. The specimen sequenced was peripheral blood. These receptors originate from a woman aged 60-70 years with COVID-19, enrolled during active disease.

The chain recombines TRBV19 with TRBJ1-2, with 9 bases fitting TRBD1. This CDR3 has 17 residues. Germline V gene data show CDR1 as LNHDA and CDR2 as SQIVND (reference sequence). J lost 1 base, V lost 5 bases, and 11 bases had no gene match. The CDR3 protein is CASSPLLSTGGNYGYTF. CDR3 coding DNA: TGTGCCAGTAGTCCTCTCCTTTCGACAGGGGGTAACTATGGCTACACCTTC.

The gene calls are TRBV6-2 or TRBV6-3 and TRBJ2-1, with D tentatively TRBD2 (6 bases). Germline-derived CDR1 and CDR2 are MNHEY and SVGEGT. The CDR3 runs to 13 residues. V lost 4 bases and J lost 4, with 8 bases in between. The CDR3: CASSFREYNEQFF. For the CDR3, the DNA is TGTGCCAGCAGTTTCCGGGAGTACAATGAGCAGTTCTTC.

This clone was observed a single time. The chain couples TRBV5-1 to TRBJ2-7; perhaps TRBD1 as D (5 bases). Trimming pared 0 bases from V and 3 bases from J, leaving 13 bases between. This CDR3 has 15 amino acids. Germline loops: CDR1 SGHRS, CDR2 YFSETQ. The CDR3 nucleotides are TGCGCCAGCAGCTTGGGGTTGGGGCCCTACTACGAGCAGTACTTC. This translates into CASSLGLGPYYEQYF.

In regard to this clone: Other DNA sequences within the sample encode an identical CDR3. The rearrangement joins TRBV15 to TRBJ2-7, with unresolved D. Germline CDR1 LNHNV, CDR2 YYDKDF (reference sequence). V was clipped by 3 bases and J by 3 bases, with 9 bases between them. The CDR3 runs 13 residues. The CDR3 DNA reads TGTGCCACCAGCAGGGGTAACAGCTACGAGCAGTACTTC. It is translated as CATSRGNSYEQYF. Using reference TRBV15 and TRBJ2-7 for the parts outside the CDR3, the full variable domain is DAMVIQNPRYQVTQFGKPVTLSCSQTLNHNVMYWYQQKSSQAPKLLFHYYDKDFNNEADTPDNFQSRRPNTSFCFLDIRSPGLGDTAMYLCATSRGNSYEQYFGPGTRLTVT.

The gene calls are TRBV10-3 and TRBJ1-1; 8 nucleotides match TRBD1. This CDR3 region has 11 residues. V lost 9 bases, J lost 4 bases, and 1 base stayed unmatched. Germline lookup yields CDR1 ENHRY and CDR2 SYGVKD. The CDR3 reads CAITGGTEAFF. In DNA form, the CDR3 reads TGTGCCATAACAGGGGGCACTGAAGCTTTCTTT.

CDR3 loop: CSVVGLAGLTSYNEQFF. The CDR3 bases are TGCAGCGTTGTGGGACTAGCGGGGCTGACGTCCTACAATGAGCAGTTCTTC. V and J are TRBV29-1 and TRBJ2-1; 13 bases line up with TRBD2. CDR1 and CDR2 from the germline V gene are SQVTM and ANQGSEA. J gave up 1 base and V 4 bases, and 7 bases lay outside the gene matches. The CDR3 length is 17 residues.

This clone turned up a few times. The chain carries TRBV28 and TRBJ2-7, with 7 positions matching TRBD2. This CDR3 region has 14 residues. Trimming cost V 6 bases and J 1 base; bases outside gene matches: 6. CDR1 is MDHEN, CDR2 SYDVKM, per germline. The chain's CDR3 is CASSTPGGSYEQYF. CDR3 in DNA: TGTGCCAGCAGCACCCCCGGGGGGTCCTACGAGCAGTACTTC.

This clone was counted a few times. The chain is built from TRBV18 and TRBJ2-7, with D tentatively TRBD2 (5 bases). Germline V gives CDR1 KGHSH, CDR2 LQKENI. CDR3 length: 14 residues. The V end was cut by 0 bases, the J end by 1 base, with 7 bases between. CDR3 nucleotide sequence: TGTGCCAGCTCACCACCGCCGGGGTCCTACGAGCAGTACTTC. Translated: CASSPPPGSYEQYF.

The V call is TRBV11-1, the J call TRBJ2-7, with D maybe TRBD2 (5 bases). This CDR3 is 17 amino acids long. Germline CDR1 reads SGHAT; CDR2 reads FQDESV (reference sequence). V was trimmed by 0 bases and J by 0 bases, leaving 15 bases between them. In DNA, the CDR3 is TGTGCCAGCAGCTTAGCGCGGGTCCCCCAGAGCTCCTACGAGCAGTACTTC. Its protein product is CASSLARVPQSSYEQYF.